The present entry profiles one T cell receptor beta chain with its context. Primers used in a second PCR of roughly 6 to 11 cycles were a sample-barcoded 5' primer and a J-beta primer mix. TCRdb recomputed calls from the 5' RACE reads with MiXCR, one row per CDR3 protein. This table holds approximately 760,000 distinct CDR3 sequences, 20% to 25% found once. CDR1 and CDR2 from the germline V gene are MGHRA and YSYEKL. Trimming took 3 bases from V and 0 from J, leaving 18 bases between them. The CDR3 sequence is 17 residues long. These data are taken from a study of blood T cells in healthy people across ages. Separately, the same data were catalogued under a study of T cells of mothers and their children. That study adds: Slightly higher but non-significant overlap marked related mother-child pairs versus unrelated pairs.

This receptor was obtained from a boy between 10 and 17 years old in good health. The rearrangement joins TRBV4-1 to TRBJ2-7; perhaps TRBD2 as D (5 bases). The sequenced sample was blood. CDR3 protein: CASSHSTGLASSYEQYF. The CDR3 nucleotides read TGCGCCAGCAGCCATTCTACCGGACTTGCTAGCTCCTACGAGCAGTACTTC.